A single sample is the source of the 13 T cell receptor beta chains below, sequenced in a study of blood T cell repertoires in COVID-19. Profiled with immunoSEQ multiplex PCR; TCRdb holds only in-frame clones, not every one. This repertoire shows over 100,000 clones, around 84% found once; its top ten account for about 2.9%. The sequenced sample consisted of peripheral blood. The receptors originated from a man aged 50 to 60 with active or convalescent COVID-19.

The chain combines TRBV5-8 with TRBJ1-5, with TRBD1 matching over 10 bases. V dropped 3 bases and J dropped 3; count of bases not matched to a gene: 9. Germline V gene sequence: CDR1 SGHTS, CDR2 YDEGEE. CDR3 size: 17 residues. DNA of the CDR3: TGTGCCAGCAGCTGGGACAGGGGTAGTATTGACAATCAGCCCCAGCATTTT. Protein: CASSWDRGSIDNQPQHF.

This rearrangement joins TRBV7-6 to TRBJ2-5; D is perhaps TRBD2 (5 bases). The CDR3 is 19 amino acids. Between the trimmed V and J ends, which lost 2 bases and 1 base, there was a span of 23 bases. CDR1 and CDR2 from the germline V gene are SGHVS and FNYEAQ. The CDR3 nucleotides are TGTGCCAGCAGCTTATTCGGGAAAACCCCTGGGGTGGTCCAAGAGACCCAGTACTTC. It specifies CASSLFGKTPGVVQETQYF.

This clone occurred once. The genes are TRBV11-2 and TRBJ1-4, with D unresolved. The CDR3 totals 13 residues. Germline CDR1 reads SGHAT; CDR2 reads FQNNGV. Trimming removed 5 bases at V and 7 bases at J, with 11 bases between. The CDR3 DNA follows: TGTGCCAGCAGCCCAGGATCGGTTGAAAAACTGTTTTTT. Translation: CASSPGSVEKLFF.

The chain uses TRBV30 and TRBJ1-1, with 8 bases matching TRBD1. CDR1 is GTSNPN and CDR2 is SVGIG in the germline V gene (reference sequence). The CDR3 loop spans 11 amino acids. The CDR3 sequence: CAALQGGQAFF. The CDR3 DNA sequence: TGTGCGGCGCTACAGGGGGGGCAGGCTTTCTTT.

The gene calls are TRBV5-1 and TRBJ1-3, with unresolved D. Germline lookup yields CDR1 SGHRS and CDR2 YFSETQ. The CDR3 runs 16 residues. V shed 2 bases and J shed 0 bases, with 12 bases lying between them. The CDR3 sequence is CASSFGRGSSGNTIYF. The CDR3 region has the DNA TGCGCCAGCAGCTTTGGGCGGGGATCCTCTGGAAACACCATATATTTT.

This clone was counted once. The rearrangement links TRBV18 to TRBJ2-1; TRBD2 matches at 14 bases. CDR1 and CDR2 (germline): KGHSH, LQKENI. V trimming: 6 bases; J trimming: 6 bases; junction bases outside the gene matches: 4. The CDR3 runs 15 residues. The CDR3, as DNA: TGTGCCAGCTCGCCGGGACTAGCGGGGGCCAATGAGCAGTTCTTC. Amino acids: CASSPGLAGANEQFF.

The chain recombines TRBV7-2 with TRBJ1-5; D perhaps matches TRBD1 (5 bases). With 6 bases removed from V and 7 bases from J, the gap between germline ends came to 16 bases. This CDR3 has 14 amino acids. CDR1 is SGHTA and CDR2 is FQGNSA in the germline V gene. The CDR3 nucleotides read TGTGCCAGCAGAGGAGTAGGGGCAAGACAGCCCCAGCATTTT. Translated: CASRGVGARQPQHF.

This chain joins TRBV6-2 or TRBV6-3 and TRBJ2-5; 10 bases align to TRBD2. The CDR3 extends over 18 amino acids. Germline values: CDR1 MNHEY, CDR2 SVGEGT. With V trimmed by 6 bases and J by 5 bases, 18 bases remained unmatched. The CDR3 nucleotides are TGTGCCAGCAGCCCTTACTACCGACTAGCGGGTAAAGGGGAGACCCAGTACTTC. Protein sequence: CASSPYYRLAGKGETQYF.

This chain uses TRBV3-1 (or the pseudogene TRBV3-2) with TRBJ2-3; a possible D gene is TRBD2 (5 bases). Trimming removed 0 bases at V and 5 bases at J, with 6 bases between. CDR3 length: 13 residues. Germline CDR1 and CDR2: LGHDT and YNNKEL (reference sequence). The CDR3 spells CASSQDRGDTQYF. The CDR3 coding sequence is TGTGCCAGCAGCCAAGATCGGGGAGATACGCAGTATTTT.

The chain employs TRBV3-1 (or the pseudogene TRBV3-2) and TRBJ1-2, with 10 bases that match TRBD1. CDR1 and CDR2 (germline): LGHDT, YNNKEL (reference sequence). J lost 5 bases, V lost 6 bases, and 6 bases had no gene match. CDR3 length: 14 residues. Written as DNA, the CDR3 is TGTGCCAGCAGTCGGGACAGGGGATTATATGGCTACACCTTC. Translated, it gives CASSRDRGLYGYTF.

CDR3 sequence reads: CASSLGENSPLHF. CDR3 sequence (DNA): TGTGCCAGCAGTTTAGGAGAGAATTCACCCCTCCACTTT. V usage is TRBV12-3 or TRBV12-4 and J usage is TRBJ1-6; D is unresolved. V shed 1 base and J shed 7 bases, with 5 bases lying between them. This CDR3 has 13 residues.

The chain recombines TRBV15 with TRBJ1-2; 10 bases fit TRBD1. CDR1 is LNHNV and CDR2 is YYDKDF in the germline V gene (reference sequence). The CDR3 is 17 amino acids. After removal of 2 bases from V and 5 bases from J, the junction contained 11 bases not matched to a gene. The CDR3 DNA is TGTGCCACCAGCAGATCCCTGGACAGGGGGTATGGGTATGGCTACACCTTC. This sequence encodes CATSRSLDRGYGYGYTF.

The chain recombines TRBV10-3 with TRBJ1-1, with D possibly matching TRBD1 (5 bases). CDR1 and CDR2 from the germline V gene are ENHRY and SYGVKD. CDR3 size: 15 residues. V gave up 2 bases and J gave up 1 base, with 11 bases separating them. The CDR3 DNA reads as TGTGCCATCAGTGAGCCTAATACAGGGAACACTGAAGCTTTCTTT. It translates to CAISEPNTGNTEAFF.